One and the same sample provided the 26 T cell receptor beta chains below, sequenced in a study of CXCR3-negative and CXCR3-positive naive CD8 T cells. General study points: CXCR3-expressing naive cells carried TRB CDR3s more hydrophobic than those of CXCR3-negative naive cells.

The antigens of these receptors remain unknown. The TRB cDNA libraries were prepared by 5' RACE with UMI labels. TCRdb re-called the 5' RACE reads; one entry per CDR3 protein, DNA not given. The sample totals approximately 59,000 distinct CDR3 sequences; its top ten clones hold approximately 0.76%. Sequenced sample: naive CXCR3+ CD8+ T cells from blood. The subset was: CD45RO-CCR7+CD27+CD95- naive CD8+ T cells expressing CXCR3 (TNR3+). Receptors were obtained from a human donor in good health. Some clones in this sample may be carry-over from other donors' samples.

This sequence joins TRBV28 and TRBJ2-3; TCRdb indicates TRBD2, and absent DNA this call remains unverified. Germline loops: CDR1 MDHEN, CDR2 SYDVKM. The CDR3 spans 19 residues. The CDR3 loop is CASSLPPGTSGTSTDTQYF. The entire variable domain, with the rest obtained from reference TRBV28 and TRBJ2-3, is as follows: DVKVTQSSRYLVKRTGEKVFLECVQDMDHENMFWYRQDPGLGLRLIYFSYDVKMKEKGDIPEGYSVSREKKERFSLILESASTNQTSMYLCASSLPPGTSGTSTDTQYFGPGTRLTVL.

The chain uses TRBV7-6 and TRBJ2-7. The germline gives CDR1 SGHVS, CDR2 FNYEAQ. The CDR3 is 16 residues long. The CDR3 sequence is CASSLEPVGSSYEQYF.

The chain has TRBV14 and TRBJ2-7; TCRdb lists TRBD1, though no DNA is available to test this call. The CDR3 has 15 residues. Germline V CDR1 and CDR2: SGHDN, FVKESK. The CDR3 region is CASSQGGPDSYEQYF.

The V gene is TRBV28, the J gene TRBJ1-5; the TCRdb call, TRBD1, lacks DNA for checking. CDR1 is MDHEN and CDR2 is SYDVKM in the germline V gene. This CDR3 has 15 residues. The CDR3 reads CASSPGQEIDQPQHF. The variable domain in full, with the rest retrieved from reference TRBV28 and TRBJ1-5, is DVKVTQSSRYLVKRTGEKVFLECVQDMDHENMFWYRQDPGLGLRLIYFSYDVKMKEKGDIPEGYSVSREKKERFSLILESASTNQTSMYLCASSPGQEIDQPQHFGDGTRLSIL.

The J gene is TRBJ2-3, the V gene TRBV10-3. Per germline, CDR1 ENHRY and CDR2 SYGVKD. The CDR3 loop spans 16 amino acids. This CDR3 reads CAISESIGDWADTQYF.

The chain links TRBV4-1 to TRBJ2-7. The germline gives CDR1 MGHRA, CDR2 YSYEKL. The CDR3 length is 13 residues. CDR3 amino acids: CASSQDTLYEQYF.

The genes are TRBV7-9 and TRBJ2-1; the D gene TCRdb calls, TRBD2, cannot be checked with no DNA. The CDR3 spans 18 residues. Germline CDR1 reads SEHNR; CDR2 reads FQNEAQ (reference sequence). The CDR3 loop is CASSQQTPTSGGAHEQFF.

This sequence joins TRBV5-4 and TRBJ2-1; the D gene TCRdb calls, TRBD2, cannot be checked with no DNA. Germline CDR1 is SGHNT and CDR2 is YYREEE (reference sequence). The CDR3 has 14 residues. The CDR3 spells CASSLGVAPNEQFF.

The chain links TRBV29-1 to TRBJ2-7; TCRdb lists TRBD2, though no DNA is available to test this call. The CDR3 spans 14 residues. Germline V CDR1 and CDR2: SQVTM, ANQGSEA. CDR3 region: CSVEDPRGTYEQYF.

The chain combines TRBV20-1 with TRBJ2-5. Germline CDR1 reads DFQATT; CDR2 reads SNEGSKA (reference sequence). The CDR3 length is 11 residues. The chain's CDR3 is CSANHGETQYF.

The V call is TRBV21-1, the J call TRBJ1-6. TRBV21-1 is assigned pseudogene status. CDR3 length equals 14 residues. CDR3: CAIMNLGSNSPLHF.

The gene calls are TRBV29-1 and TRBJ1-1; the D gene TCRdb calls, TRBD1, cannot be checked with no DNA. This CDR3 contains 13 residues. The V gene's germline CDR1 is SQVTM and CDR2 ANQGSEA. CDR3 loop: CSPYLGGNTEAFF.

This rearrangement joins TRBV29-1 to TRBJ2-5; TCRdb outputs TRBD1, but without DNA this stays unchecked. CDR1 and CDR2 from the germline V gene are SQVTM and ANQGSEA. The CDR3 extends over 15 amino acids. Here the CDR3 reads CSVDGLVATEETQYF.

CDR3 in amino acids: CASSWGAGNEQFF. V and J are TRBV12-3 or TRBV12-4 and TRBJ2-1; TCRdb indicates TRBD1, and absent DNA this call remains unverified. The CDR3 covers 13 residues.

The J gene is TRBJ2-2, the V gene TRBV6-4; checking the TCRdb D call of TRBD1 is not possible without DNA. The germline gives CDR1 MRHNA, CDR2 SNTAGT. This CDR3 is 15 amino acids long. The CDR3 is CASSDYRGPTGELFF.

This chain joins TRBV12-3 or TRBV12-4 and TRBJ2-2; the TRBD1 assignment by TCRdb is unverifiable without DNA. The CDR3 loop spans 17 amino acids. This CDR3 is CASSPVGGPTSTGELFF.

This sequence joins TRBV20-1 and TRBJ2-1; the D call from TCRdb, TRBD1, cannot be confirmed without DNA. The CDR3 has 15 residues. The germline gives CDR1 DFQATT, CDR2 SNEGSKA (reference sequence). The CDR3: CSARDLRGEYNEQFF.

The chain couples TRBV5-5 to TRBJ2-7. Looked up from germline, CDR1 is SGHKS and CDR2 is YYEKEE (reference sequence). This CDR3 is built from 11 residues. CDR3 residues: CASSSIDEQYF.

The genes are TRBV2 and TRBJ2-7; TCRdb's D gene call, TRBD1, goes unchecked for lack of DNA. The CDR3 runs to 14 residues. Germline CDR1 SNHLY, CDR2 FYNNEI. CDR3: CASSDGDRIHEQYF.

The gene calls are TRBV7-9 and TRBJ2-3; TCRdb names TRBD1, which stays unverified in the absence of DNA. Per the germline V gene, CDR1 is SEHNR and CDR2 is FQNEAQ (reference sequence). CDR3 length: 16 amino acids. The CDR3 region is CASSARDSPHTDTQYF.

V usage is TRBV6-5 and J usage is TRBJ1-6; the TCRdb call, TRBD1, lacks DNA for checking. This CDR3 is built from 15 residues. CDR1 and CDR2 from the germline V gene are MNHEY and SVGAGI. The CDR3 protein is CASSNAGEGGSPLHF.

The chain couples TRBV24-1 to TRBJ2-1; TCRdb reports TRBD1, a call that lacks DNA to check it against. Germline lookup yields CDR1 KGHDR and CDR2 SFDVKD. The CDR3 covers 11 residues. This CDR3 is CATSTGYEQFF.

CDR3 sequence: CSVDGHPETQYF. The chain combines TRBV29-1 with TRBJ2-5; TCRdb picks TRBD1, but there is no DNA to check that call. Germline CDR1 SQVTM, CDR2 ANQGSEA. The CDR3 extends over 12 amino acids.

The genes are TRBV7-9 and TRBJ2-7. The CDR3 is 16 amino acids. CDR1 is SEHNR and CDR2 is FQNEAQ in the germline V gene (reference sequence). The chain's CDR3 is CASSLTTADGSNEQYF.

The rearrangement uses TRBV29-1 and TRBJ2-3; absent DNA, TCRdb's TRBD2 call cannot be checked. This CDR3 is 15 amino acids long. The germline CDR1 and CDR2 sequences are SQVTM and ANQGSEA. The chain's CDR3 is CSVEWLAAFTDTQYF.

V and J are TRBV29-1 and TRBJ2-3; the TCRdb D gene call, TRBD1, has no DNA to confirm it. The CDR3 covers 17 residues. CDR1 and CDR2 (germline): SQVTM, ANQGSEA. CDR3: CSVEEYDVGQTTDTQYF.